This T cell receptor (beta chain) originates from a study of identical twins. The V segment lost 3 bases and the J segment 3 bases; nucleotides outside the gene matches: 8. The CDR3 spans 19 residues. From germline, CDR1 is SGHRS and CDR2 YFSETQ. Everyone who gave samples was a healthy Caucasian. Template switching (which added a universal primer site) was used, and cDNA carried unique molecular identifiers. A single record per CDR3 protein comes from TCRdb applying MiXCR to the 5' RACE reads. The table shows approximately 530,000 distinct CDR3 sequences, with about a fifth occurring only once. This sample was shared with a second study, whose subject was yellow fever vaccine responses in identical twins.

Sequencing was carried out using CD4+ T cells sorted from blood. The chain has TRBV5-1 and TRBJ2-2; TRBD2 matches 16 bases. The receptor's source is a young woman in good health. The CDR3 protein is CASSWPGLAGGPDTGELFF. DNA for the CDR3: TGCGCCAGCAGCTGGCCGGGACTAGCGGGAGGGCCAGACACCGGGGAGCTGTTTTTT.